This is a list of T cell receptor beta chains from one sample in a study of T cell repertoires in cytomegalovirus infection. These receptors have no known antigen. Via MiXCR, TCRdb re-called the reads, giving one row per CDR3 protein. The profile shows 640,000 or so distinct CDR3 sequences, roughly a third of them singletons. The sequencing here drew on cultured PBMCs, taken from culture after CMV antigen stimulation. Source of these receptors: a human donor in good health (CMV status not recorded). Some clones in this sample may be carry-over from other donors' samples. The CDR3 runs from the conserved cysteine through the conserved F or W. Each record gives: J gene, D gene, V gene, clone size, CDR3 protein, CDR3 DNA. A D gene is named only where the DNA matches it firmly. Size tells how often a clone was seen (once, few, many) or the class of an expanded clone, and some rows leave it out.

TRBJ2-1 NA TRBV10-3 few CAISGTVYNEQFF TGTGCCATCAGCGGGACCGTATACAATGAGCAGTTCTTC
TRBJ2-1 TRBD2 TRBV20-1 NA CSAPISGRALNEQFF TGCAGTGCCCCGATCAGCGGGAGGGCCCTCAATGAGCAGTTCTTC
TRBJ2-2 NA TRBV7-9 NA CASSYRQVNTGELFF TGTGCCAGCAGCTATAGACAGGTTAACACCGGGGAGCTGTTTTTT
TRBJ2-1 NA TRBV14 NA CASSQNPRQVNNEQFF TGTGCCAGCAGCCAGAACCCAAGACAGGTCAACAATGAGCAGTTCTTC
TRBJ2-1 TRBD2 TRBV11-1 NA CASSSPERGGLDNEQFF TGTGCCAGCAGCTCCCCAGAGCGGGGGGGCCTAGACAATGAGCAGTTCTTC
TRBJ1-2 NA TRBV19 few CASTMKETVYGYTF TGTGCCAGTACCATGAAGGAGACGGTCTATGGCTACACCTTC
TRBJ2-3 NA TRBV7-2 many CASSQSPGDTQYF TGTGCCAGCAGCCAAAGCCCGGGAGATACGCAGTATTTT
TRBJ2-5 TRBD2 TRBV10-3 once CAISERLAGGETQYF TGTGCCATCAGTGAGAGGCTAGCGGGGGGGGAGACCCAGTACTTC
TRBJ1-1 TRBD1 TRBV11-3 NA CASSLTGKLNTEAFF TGTGCCAGCAGCTTGACAGGGAAGTTAAACACTGAAGCTTTCTTT
TRBJ2-3 NA TRBV12-3/TRBV12-4 NA CASSTTGGDGTDTQYF TGTGCCAGCAGTACGACGGGGGGCGATGGCACAGATACGCAGTATTTT
TRBJ2-5 NA TRBV20-1 NA CSARARWEGDQYF TGCAGTGCTAGAGCGAGGTGGGAAGGAGACCAGTACTTC
TRBJ2-2 NA TRBV20-1 NA CSASRLRTGELFF TGCAGTGCAAGCCGGCTGCGTACCGGGGAGCTGTTTTTT
TRBJ2-1 TRBD2 TRBV29-1 few CSSKAGTNAEQFF TGCAGCTCCAAAGCCGGGACTAATGCTGAGCAGTTCTTC
TRBJ2-7 TRBD1 TRBV14 NA CASSQNRGHHEQYF TGTGCCAGCAGCCAAAACAGGGGGCACCACGAGCAGTACTTC
TRBJ2-1 TRBD2 TRBV7-2 many CASSLPGLAGGGTEQFF TGTGCCAGCAGCTTGCCCGGGCTAGCGGGAGGAGGGACTGAGCAGTTCTTC
TRBJ1-6 NA TRBV6-2/TRBV6-3 NA CASSYPPRDPKPALHF TGTGCCAGCAGCTACCCTCCCCGGGACCCCAAACCAGCCCTCCACTTT
TRBJ2-7 NA TRBV12-3/TRBV12-4 once CASSSAGTIAEQYF TGTGCCAGCAGTTCCGCCGGGACAATAGCCGAGCAGTACTTC
TRBJ2-7 TRBD1 TRBV2 few CASSDLWDRVDEQYF TGTGCCAGCAGTGATCTTTGGGACAGGGTTGACGAGCAGTACTTC
TRBJ1-5 NA TRBV19 few CASSLTRNLLPPQHF TGTGCCAGTAGTCTAACCAGGAACCTACTACCTCCCCAGCATTTT
TRBJ1-2 NA TRBV20-1 few CSVRAPYGYTF TGCAGTGTCAGGGCGCCCTATGGCTACACCTTC
TRBJ2-7 NA TRBV7-2 NA CASSFRVPYEQYF TGTGCCAGCAGCTTTCGGGTGCCCTACGAGCAGTACTTC
TRBJ1-2 NA TRBV7-2 NA CASSPARGGAPYGYTF TGTGCCAGCAGCCCCGCCCGGGGCGGGGCCCCCTATGGCTACACCTTC
TRBJ2-3 NA TRBV5-4 NA CASSFGGGEDTQYF TGTGCCAGCAGCTTTGGGGGAGGCGAAGATACGCAGTATTTT
TRBJ2-4 TRBD1 TRBV6-6 NA CASSYSGQAKNIQYF TGTGCCAGCAGTTACTCGGGACAGGCCAAAAACATTCAGTACTTC
TRBJ2-1 NA TRBV3-1 NA CASSLVRTQFINEQFF TGTGCCAGCAGCCTAGTGCGAACGCAGTTTATAAATGAGCAGTTCTTC
TRBJ1-2 NA TRBV7-9 few CASSLSGVGDYGYTF TGTGCCAGCAGCTTATCAGGGGTTGGCGACTATGGCTACACCTTC
TRBJ2-1 TRBD1 TRBV19 NA CASSIAAGGPRDEQFF TGTGCCAGTAGTATAGCAGCAGGGGGACCCCGCGATGAGCAGTTCTTC
TRBJ2-1 NA TRBV12-3/TRBV12-4 NA CASSSTFSYNEQFF TGTGCCAGCAGTTCCACTTTCTCCTACAATGAGCAGTTCTTC
TRBJ2-3 NA TRBV7-2 many CASSLDVGFADTQYF TGTGCCAGCAGCTTAGATGTGGGGTTTGCAGATACGCAGTATTTT